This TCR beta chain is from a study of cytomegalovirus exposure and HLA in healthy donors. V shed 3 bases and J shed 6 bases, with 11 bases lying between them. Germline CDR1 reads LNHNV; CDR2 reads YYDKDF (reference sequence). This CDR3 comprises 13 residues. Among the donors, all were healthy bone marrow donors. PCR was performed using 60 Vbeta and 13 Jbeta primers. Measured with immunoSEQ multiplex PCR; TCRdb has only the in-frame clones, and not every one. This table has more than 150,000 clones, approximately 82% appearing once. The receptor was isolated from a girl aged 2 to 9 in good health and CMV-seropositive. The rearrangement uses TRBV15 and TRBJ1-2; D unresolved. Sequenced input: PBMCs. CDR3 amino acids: CATSRPVGDGYTF. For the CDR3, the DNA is TGTGCCACCAGCAGGCCTGTCGGGGATGGCTACACCTTC.